The 24 T cell receptor beta chains below come from one sample, sequenced in a study of blood T cell repertoires in COVID-19. The protocol was immunoSEQ multiplex PCR, while the TCRdb copy is restricted to in-frame clones and leaves out a portion. The data hold about 230,000 clones, with 83% observed a single time. Sequenced sample: peripheral blood. Receptor source: a woman in her seventies with active or convalescent COVID-19.

CDR3 residues: CASSRASGGETQYF. The CDR3 DNA reads TGCGCCAGCAGCCGCGCCTCCGGAGGGGAAACGCAGTATTTT. The J gene is TRBJ2-3, the V gene TRBV5-1, with D tentatively TRBD2 (6 bases). CDR1 and CDR2 (germline): SGHRS, YFSETQ. The CDR3 sequence is 14 residues long. The V gene lost 4 bases and the J gene lost 9 bases, with 18 bases spanning the gap. The whole variable domain, remainder taken from reference TRBV5-1 and TRBJ2-3, is KAGVTQTPRYLIKTRGQQVTLSCSPISGHRSVSWYQQTPGQGLQFLFEYFSETQRNKGNFPGRFSGRQFSNSRSEMNVSTLELGDSALYLCASSRASGGETQYFGPGTRLTVL.

The V and J genes are TRBV2 and TRBJ2-7, with D possibly TRBD2 on 5 matching bases. V was clipped by 6 bases and J by 0 bases, with 15 bases between them. The CDR3 extends over 15 amino acids. The V gene's germline CDR1 is SNHLY and CDR2 FYNNEI. The chain's CDR3 is CASSPDYPVSYEQYF. CDR3 nucleotide sequence: TGTGCCAGCAGCCCCGACTATCCCGTCTCCTACGAGCAGTACTTC.

The genes are TRBV5-6 and TRBJ1-2, with 7 positions matching TRBD1. V was pared by 2 bases and J by 2 bases, with 9 bases of the junction left unmatched. Germline V gene lookup returns CDR1 SGHDT and CDR2 YYEEEE. CDR3 size: 16 residues. As DNA, the CDR3 is TGTGCCAGCAGCTTACTAATCAGGGGGGCGAACTATGGCTACACCTTC. Translation: CASSLLIRGANYGYTF. The full variable domain, rest sourced from reference TRBV5-6 and TRBJ1-2, is DAGVTQSPTHLIKTRGQQVTLRCSPKSGHDTVSWYQQALGQGPQFIFQYYEEEERQRGNFPDRFSGHQFPNYSSELNVNALLLGDSALYLCASSLLIRGANYGYTFGSGTRLTVV.

This clone was seen a handful of times. The J gene is TRBJ2-1, the V gene TRBV6-6, with 7 bases aligning to TRBD2. Germline assignment: CDR1 MNHNY and CDR2 SVGAGI (reference sequence). V lost 6 bases to trimming and J lost 5 bases; unmatched junction nucleotides: 16. The CDR3 is 17 residues long. The CDR3 nucleotides are TGTGCCAGCAGCCGAACTGGCTGGGCTAGCGGAAACAATGAGCAGTTCTTC. This sequence encodes CASSRTGWASGNNEQFF.

A note on this clone: Distinct nucleotide sequences in the sample also encode this CDR3. This chain joins TRBV28 and TRBJ2-2; D not resolved. V lost 4 bases, J lost 3 bases, and 3 bases lay in between. The CDR3 is 12 residues long. Germline assignment: CDR1 MDHEN and CDR2 SYDVKM. CDR3 bases: TGTGCCAGCAGTTCCTACACCGGGGAGCTGTTTTTT. Amino acid sequence: CASSSYTGELFF.

This clone was observed a few times. The CDR3: CASHRAPNEKLFF. The DNA of the CDR3 is TGTGCCAGCCACAGGGCACCTAATGAAAAACTGTTTTTT. The J gene is TRBJ1-4, the V gene TRBV5-8; D is perhaps TRBD1 (6 bases). Germline V lookup: CDR1 SGHTS, CDR2 YDEGEE. The CDR3 spans 13 residues. Trimming cost V 7 bases and J 3 bases, with 10 bases left between them. Using reference TRBV5-8 and TRBJ1-4 for the parts outside the CDR3, the full variable domain is EAGVTQSPTHLIKTRGQQATLRCSPISGHTSVYWYQQALGLGLQFLLWYDEGEERNRGNFPPRFSGRQFPNYSSELNVNALELEDSALYLCASHRAPNEKLFFGSGTQLSVL.

The V gene is TRBV12-3 or TRBV12-4, the J gene TRBJ1-1; a possible D gene is TRBD1 (5 bases). Trimming shortened V by 4 bases and J by 6 bases, and 9 bases separated the two germline ends. The CDR3 consists of 12 residues. This CDR3 reads CASSSRDSEAFF. CDR3 DNA: TGTGCCAGCAGTTCCCGGGACTCTGAAGCTTTCTTT.

CDR3 DNA sequence: TGCGCCAGCAGCCAAGCCCGCGGGGGGCTTGGCACTGAAGCTTTCTTT. It is translated as CASSQARGGLGTEAFF. The rearrangement links TRBV5-1 to TRBJ1-1; D possibly corresponds to TRBD1 (6 bases). In germline, CDR1 is SGHRS, CDR2 YFSETQ. The CDR3 spans 16 residues. Between the trimmed V and J ends, which lost 4 bases and 4 bases, there was a span of 20 bases. Full variable domain (outside the CDR3, taken from reference TRBV5-1 and TRBJ1-1): KAGVTQTPRYLIKTRGQQVTLSCSPISGHRSVSWYQQTPGQGLQFLFEYFSETQRNKGNFPGRFSGRQFSNSRSEMNVSTLELGDSALYLCASSQARGGLGTEAFFGQGTRLTVV.

The chain carries TRBV5-4 and TRBJ2-1, with TRBD2 matching over 8 bases. V lost 7 bases and J lost 7; bases outside the gene matches: 13. Germline lookup yields CDR1 SGHNT and CDR2 YYREEE (reference sequence). The CDR3 totals 15 residues. Written as DNA, the CDR3 is TGTGCCAGCCGGAACGGGGGGGGGATACTAAATGAGCAGTTCTTC. Its protein is CASRNGGGILNEQFF.

The rearrangement links TRBV5-5 to TRBJ1-3; D might be TRBD1 (6 bases). V lost 3 bases and J lost 2, with 12 bases in between. Germline CDR1 is SGHKS and CDR2 is YYEKEE (reference sequence). CDR3 length equals 15 residues. The DNA for the CDR3 is TGTGCCAGCAGCTATCCCGGGACAACTGGAAACACCATATATTTT. It specifies CASSYPGTTGNTIYF.

The chain has TRBV19 and TRBJ2-5; D is unclear. Trimming removed 4 bases at V and 1 base at J, with 4 bases between. Germline V CDR1 and CDR2: LNHDA, SQIVND (reference sequence). The CDR3 extends over 12 amino acids. CDR3 sequence: CASSTLQETQYF. In DNA, the CDR3 is TGTGCCAGTAGTACTCTCCAAGAGACCCAGTACTTC.

V is TRBV4-2 and J is TRBJ2-2; D might be TRBD1 (6 bases). From germline, CDR1 is LGHNA and CDR2 YNFKEQ. The V and J ends lost 0 bases and 2 bases respectively, with 16 bases between them. The CDR3 covers 18 residues. The DNA for the CDR3 is TGTGCCAGCAGCCAAGAATCCACGAGGACAGCTAACACCGGGGAGCTGTTTTTT. Its translation is CASSQESTRTANTGELFF.

The chain is built from TRBV10-1 and TRBJ2-5, with D tentatively TRBD1 (6 bases). This CDR3 comprises 13 residues. CDR1 and CDR2 from the germline V gene are WNHNN and SYGVQD (reference sequence). The V end was cut by 5 bases, the J end by 5 bases, with 12 bases between. The CDR3 protein is CASSTGQRETQYF. Written as DNA, the CDR3 is TGCGCCAGCAGTACTGGACAGAGGGAGACCCAGTACTTC.

The chain joins TRBV11-3 to TRBJ2-5, with 10 bases aligning to TRBD2. CDR1 is SGHNT, CDR2 YENEEA, per germline. Trimming at V came to 4 bases and at J to 5 bases, leaving 4 bases not matched to a gene. The CDR3 covers 14 residues. CDR3 loop: CASSSLAGDETQYF. In nucleotides, the CDR3 is TGTGCCAGCAGCTCCCTAGCGGGAGATGAGACCCAGTACTTC. Full variable domain (remainder filled in from reference TRBV11-3 and TRBJ2-5): EAGVVQSPRYKIIEKKQPVAFWCNPISGHNTLYWYLQNLGQGPELLIRYENEEAVDDSQLPKDRFSAERLKGVDSTLKIQPAELGDSAVYLCASSSLAGDETQYFGPGTRLLVL.

J is TRBJ1-3 and V is TRBV4-3; D not certain. The CDR3 totals 15 residues. Germline CDR1 is LGHNA and CDR2 is YSLEER. The V and J ends lost 4 bases and 1 base respectively, with 11 bases between them. This chain's CDR3 is CASSLVLLSGNTIYF. The DNA for the CDR3 is TGCGCCAGCAGCCTTGTACTGCTATCTGGAAACACCATATATTTT.

The gene calls are TRBV7-8 and TRBJ2-3; 9 bases agree with TRBD2. CDR3 length: 15 amino acids. CDR1 is SGHVS and CDR2 is FQNEAQ in the germline V gene. With V trimmed by 3 bases and J by 5 bases, 6 bases remained unmatched. CDR3 DNA: TGTGCCAGCAGCTTTGACCGCGGGAGGGGAGATACGCAGTATTTT. Its protein product is CASSFDRGRGDTQYF.

This clone has just a few counts. This chain uses TRBV9 with TRBJ1-6; D uncertain. The CDR3 covers 17 residues. V was shortened by 0 bases and J by 0 bases, with 10 bases between the two germline ends. Germline CDR1 is SGDLS and CDR2 is YYNGEE. The CDR3 nucleotides read TGTGCCAGCAGCGTAGGGGGAGGGAGCTCCTATAATTCACCCCTCCACTTT. Translation: CASSVGGGSSYNSPLHF.

The CDR3 loop is CTSSQDQQGQNTEAFF. In nucleotides, the CDR3 is TGCACCAGCAGCCAGGACCAACAGGGTCAGAACACTGAAGCTTTCTTT. V gene TRBV1 combines with J gene TRBJ1-1; the D call of TRBD1 is as the table states it, not checked on the DNA. TRBV1 represents a pseudogene. This CDR3 has 16 residues.

V and J are TRBV4-1 and TRBJ1-5; 8 nucleotides agree with TRBD1. V lost 2 bases and J lost 5; bases outside the gene matches: 2. Germline CDR1 is MGHRA and CDR2 is YSYEKL. This CDR3 region has 14 residues. As DNA, the CDR3 is TGCGCCAGCAGCCAACCACAGGGGGATCAGCCCCAGCATTTT. This sequence encodes CASSQPQGDQPQHF.

The chain employs TRBV3-1 (or the pseudogene TRBV3-2) and TRBJ1-5; the D gene is possibly TRBD1 (5 bases). The CDR3 loop spans 16 amino acids. Trimming removed 0 bases from V and 7 bases from J, with 16 bases in between. CDR1 and CDR2 (germline): LGHDT, YNNKEL (reference sequence). This CDR3 is CASSQDLRSGGQPQHF. CDR3 DNA: TGTGCCAGCAGCCAAGATTTAAGGTCGGGGGGACAGCCCCAGCATTTT.

This clone was seen a single time. The chain carries TRBV3-1 (or the pseudogene TRBV3-2) and TRBJ2-2, with D maybe TRBD2 (6 bases). In germline, CDR1 is LGHDT, CDR2 YNNKEL (reference sequence). The CDR3 covers 17 residues. V lost 4 bases and J lost 2, with 17 bases in between. The CDR3 nucleotides read TGTGCCAGCAGCCGATTGGTGGGGGGTGTAAACACCGGGGAGCTGTTTTTT. Translation: CASSRLVGGVNTGELFF.

This clone has only a few counts. This chain links TRBV4-3 with TRBJ2-1, with TRBD1 matching 9 bases. After removal of 3 bases from V and 9 bases from J, the junction contained 3 bases not matched to a gene. The CDR3 sequence is 13 residues long. Germline assignment: CDR1 LGHNA and CDR2 YSLEER. CDR3 amino acids: CASSQETGGEQFF. The CDR3 DNA follows: TGCGCCAGCAGCCAGGAGACAGGGGGTGAGCAGTTCTTC.

The chain employs TRBV30 and TRBJ2-7; 11 bases are a match to TRBD2. V shed 5 bases, J shed 5 bases, and the junction held 11 bases outside the gene matches. The CDR3 spans 15 residues. Germline assignment: CDR1 GTSNPN and CDR2 SVGIG (reference sequence). The CDR3, as DNA: TGTGCCTGGTCAGTGAGGGCTAGCGGGAGGAACGAGCAGTACTTC. It codes for CAWSVRASGRNEQYF.

The chain employs TRBV6-5 and TRBJ1-3, with TRBD1 matching 8 bases. Looked up from germline, CDR1 is MNHEY and CDR2 is SVGAGI. V lost 6 bases and J lost 4; bases outside the gene matches: 5. CDR3 size: 14 residues. The CDR3 sequence: CASREDRAGNTIYF. The CDR3 bases are TGTGCCAGCAGAGAGGACAGGGCGGGAAACACCATATATTTT.